These 4 T cell receptor beta chains share one sample of origin, sequenced in a study of T-cell memory formation after mild COVID-19. Using its own MiXCR run on the 5' RACE reads, TCRdb lists one record per CDR3 protein. The sample carries about half a million distinct CDR3 sequences, around a sixth recorded once. The sequenced material came from PBMCs or a T cell subset sorted from them (not recorded which). The receptor source for this set is an adult woman who had mild COVID-19 (a few samples of this study predate the infection). Cell type and time point are not known.

The chain combines TRBV20-1 with TRBJ2-2; D possibly corresponds to TRBD1 (5 bases). This CDR3 comprises 16 residues. The V and J ends lost 0 bases and 4 bases respectively, with 15 bases between them. Germline V gene data show CDR1 as DFQATT and CDR2 as SNEGSKA (reference sequence). This chain's CDR3 is CSARDVSRAATGELFF. DNA of the CDR3: TGCAGTGCTAGAGATGTCTCCAGGGCGGCCACCGGGGAGCTGTTTTTT.

The chain links TRBV6-1 to TRBJ2-7; D tentatively fits TRBD1 or TRBD2 (5 bases each). The germline gives CDR1 MNHNS, CDR2 SASEGT. V dropped 3 bases and J dropped 2 bases, with 11 bases sitting between them. The CDR3 totals 14 residues. CDR3 DNA: TGTGCCAGCAGTGAGAGGGGTAGGGCCTACGAGCAGTACTTC. This encodes CASSERGRAYEQYF.

This clonotype was observed a few times. This rearrangement joins TRBV11-2 to TRBJ2-3, with 7 bases fitting TRBD2. The CDR3 consists of 14 residues. Germline CDR1 is SGHAT and CDR2 is FQNNGV. V was clipped by 1 base and J by 7 bases; unmatched bases: 5. The CDR3 loop reads CASSLGDYGNTQYF. The DNA for the CDR3 is TGTGCCAGCAGCTTAGGGGACTATGGAAATACGCAGTATTTT.

The gene calls are TRBV29-1 and TRBJ1-2; D is unresolved. The CDR3 contains 14 residues. The germline CDR1 and CDR2 sequences are SQVTM and ANQGSEA. The V gene lost 4 bases and the J gene lost 3 bases, with 15 bases spanning the gap. The CDR3 sequence is CSVALDQAYYGYTF. The CDR3 DNA reads TGCAGCGTTGCGCTAGACCAAGCTTACTATGGCTACACCTTC.